A selection of T cell receptor beta chains follows, all from one sample in a study of technical replicates of blood from a few donors. The assay was immunoSEQ multiplex PCR, and TCRdb's table has in-frame clones only and misses some. The sample shows 75,000 to 80,000 clones, 90% to 95% of them seen only once. Material: T cells isolated from PBMCs. The receptors stem from a human donor in good health. Both conserved end residues are part of each CDR3. A D gene is named only where the DNA matches it firmly. A clone size is listed for some rows: how often the clone was seen (once, few, many), or a class if it is expanded.

cdr3_aa: CASSGEGVDTEAFF; cdr3_nt: TGTGCCAGCAGTGGGGAGGGGGTTGACACTGAAGCTTTCTTT; cdr3_length: 14; v_call: TRBV2; clone_size: few; j_call: TRBJ1-1; d_call: -
cdr3_aa: CASSVDEGSTDTQYF; cdr3_nt: TGTGCCAGCAGCGTAGATGAGGGTAGCACAGATACGCAGTATTTT; cdr3_length: 15; v_call: TRBV9; clone_size: -; j_call: TRBJ2-3; d_call: -
cdr3_aa: CATVGQPNEKLFF; cdr3_nt: TGTGCCACAGTGGGACAGCCTAATGAAAAACTGTTTTTT; cdr3_length: 13; v_call: TRBV19; clone_size: -; j_call: TRBJ1-4; d_call: TRBD1
cdr3_aa: CASSLLAGGRNEQFF; cdr3_nt: TGTGCCAGCTCGTTACTAGCGGGAGGAAGGAATGAGCAGTTCTTC; cdr3_length: 15; v_call: TRBV18; clone_size: -; j_call: TRBJ2-1; d_call: TRBD2
cdr3_aa: CASRQQGYEQYF; cdr3_nt: TGTGCCAGCAGGCAACAGGGATACGAGCAGTACTTC; cdr3_length: 12; v_call: TRBV28; clone_size: -; j_call: TRBJ2-7; d_call: -
cdr3_aa: CAISVETARNTEAFF; cdr3_nt: TGTGCCATCAGTGTGGAGACAGCCAGGAACACTGAAGCTTTCTTT; cdr3_length: 15; v_call: TRBV10-3; clone_size: -; j_call: TRBJ1-1; d_call: -
cdr3_aa: CASSSGTGASGYTF; cdr3_nt: TGTGCCAGCAGTTCCGGGACAGGGGCGTCCGGCTACACCTTC; cdr3_length: 14; v_call: TRBV7-8; clone_size: -; j_call: TRBJ1-2; d_call: TRBD1
cdr3_aa: CASSVGLAGANEQFF; cdr3_nt: TGTGCCAGCAGCGTAGGACTAGCGGGGGCCAATGAGCAGTTCTTC; cdr3_length: 15; v_call: TRBV9; clone_size: -; j_call: TRBJ2-1; d_call: TRBD2
cdr3_aa: CASSLLGSQETQYF; cdr3_nt: TGTGCCAGCAGTTTATTGGGCAGCCAGGAGACCCAGTACTTC; cdr3_length: 14; v_call: TRBV27; clone_size: -; j_call: TRBJ2-5; d_call: -
cdr3_aa: CASSPVGLQPQHF; cdr3_nt: TGTGCCAGCAGCCCCGTGGGACTGCAGCCCCAGCATTTT; cdr3_length: 13; v_call: TRBV11-2; clone_size: -; j_call: TRBJ1-5; d_call: -
cdr3_aa: CAISEARDVSVYGYTF; cdr3_nt: TGTGCCATCAGTGAGGCCAGGGATGTTAGTGTCTATGGCTACACCTTC; cdr3_length: 16; v_call: TRBV10-3; clone_size: -; j_call: TRBJ1-2; d_call: -
cdr3_aa: CASSPAENYGYTF; cdr3_nt: TGTGCCAGCTCACCGGCGGAGAACTATGGCTACACCTTC; cdr3_length: 13; v_call: TRBV18; clone_size: once; j_call: TRBJ1-2; d_call: -
cdr3_aa: CASSDDSYTQYF; cdr3_nt: TGTGCCAGCAGTGACGACAGTTATACGCAGTATTTT; cdr3_length: 12; v_call: TRBV6-5; clone_size: -; j_call: TRBJ2-3; d_call: -
cdr3_aa: CASSLSPSGWYTYEQYF; cdr3_nt: TGTGCCAGCAGCCTGAGCCCTAGCGGGTGGTACACCTACGAGCAGTACTTC; cdr3_length: 17; v_call: TRBV28; clone_size: -; j_call: TRBJ2-7; d_call: TRBD2
cdr3_aa: CASSLVDSSYEQYF; cdr3_nt: TGCGCCAGCAGCTTGGTGGACTCCTCCTACGAGCAGTACTTC; cdr3_length: 14; v_call: TRBV5-1; clone_size: -; j_call: TRBJ2-7; d_call: -
cdr3_aa: CASPRETYEQYF; cdr3_nt: TGCGCCAGCCCCCGGGAAACCTACGAGCAGTACTTC; cdr3_length: 12; v_call: TRBV23-1; clone_size: -; j_call: TRBJ2-7; d_call: -
cdr3_aa: CASSLAGDEQYF; cdr3_nt: TGTGCCAGCAGCTTAGCGGGAGACGAGCAGTACTTC; cdr3_length: 12; v_call: TRBV7-9; clone_size: -; j_call: TRBJ2-7; d_call: -
cdr3_aa: CASSFLLAGGVTETQYF; cdr3_nt: TGTGCCAGCAGCTTTTTGCTAGCGGGAGGTGTAACGGAGACCCAGTACTTC; cdr3_length: 17; v_call: TRBV7-2; clone_size: -; j_call: TRBJ2-5; d_call: TRBD2
cdr3_aa: CASSQRRQVRTNNEQFF; cdr3_nt: TGTGCCAGCAGCCAACGCAGGCAGGTCCGTACGAACAATGAGCAGTTCTTC; cdr3_length: 17; v_call: TRBV11-2; clone_size: -; j_call: TRBJ2-1; d_call: -
cdr3_aa: CAWSVSADTQYF; cdr3_nt: TGTGCCTGGAGTGTCTCAGCAGATACGCAGTATTTT; cdr3_length: 12; v_call: TRBV30; clone_size: -; j_call: TRBJ2-3; d_call: -
cdr3_aa: CASSGGYEQYF; cdr3_nt: TGCGCCAGCAGCGGCGGATACGAGCAGTACTTC; cdr3_length: 11; v_call: TRBV5-1; clone_size: -; j_call: TRBJ2-7; d_call: -
cdr3_aa: CASSLVGVYYGYTF; cdr3_nt: TGTGCCAGCAGCTTGGTAGGGGTTTACTATGGCTACACCTTC; cdr3_length: 14; v_call: TRBV7-9; clone_size: -; j_call: TRBJ1-2; d_call: -
cdr3_aa: CASSLKGFGTEAFF; cdr3_nt: TGTGCCAGCAGCTTGAAGGGGTTCGGCACTGAAGCTTTCTTT; cdr3_length: 14; v_call: TRBV5-4; clone_size: -; j_call: TRBJ1-1; d_call: -
cdr3_aa: CASSQTGESYEQYF; cdr3_nt: TGTGCCAGCAGCCAGACAGGGGAGTCCTACGAGCAGTACTTC; cdr3_length: 14; v_call: TRBV28; clone_size: -; j_call: TRBJ2-7; d_call: TRBD1
cdr3_aa: CASGFYTGLAEADTQYF; cdr3_nt: TGTGCTAGTGGTTTTTACACCGGACTAGCGGAGGCAGATACGCAGTATTTT; cdr3_length: 17; v_call: TRBV12-5; clone_size: -; j_call: TRBJ2-3; d_call: TRBD2
cdr3_aa: CASSPPGLLQETQYF; cdr3_nt: TGTGCCAGTAGTCCTCCGGGACTCCTCCAAGAGACCCAGTACTTC; cdr3_length: 15; v_call: TRBV19; clone_size: -; j_call: TRBJ2-5; d_call: -
cdr3_aa: CASSIVGGSPDTQYF; cdr3_nt: TGTGCCAGTAGTATAGTTGGCGGGAGCCCAGATACGCAGTATTTT; cdr3_length: 15; v_call: TRBV19; clone_size: -; j_call: TRBJ2-3; d_call: TRBD2
cdr3_aa: CASSFRTGSEQYF; cdr3_nt: TGTGCCAGCAGCTTCAGGACAGGCTCCGAGCAGTACTTC; cdr3_length: 13; v_call: TRBV11-2; clone_size: once; j_call: TRBJ2-7; d_call: TRBD1
cdr3_aa: CASSSIRDSLYEQYF; cdr3_nt: TGTGCCAGCAGTTCTATCCGGGACAGCCTCTACGAGCAGTACTTC; cdr3_length: 15; v_call: TRBV7-9; clone_size: -; j_call: TRBJ2-7; d_call: TRBD1
cdr3_aa: CASSEAGAIREQYF; cdr3_nt: TGTGCCAGCAGCGAAGCGGGAGCAATCCGCGAGCAGTACTTC; cdr3_length: 14; v_call: TRBV6-5; clone_size: -; j_call: TRBJ2-7; d_call: TRBD2
cdr3_aa: CASSQELAQYF; cdr3_nt: TGTGCCAGCAGCCAAGAATTAGCGCAGTATTTT; cdr3_length: 11; v_call: TRBV14; clone_size: -; j_call: TRBJ2-3; d_call: -
cdr3_aa: CASSISTSGTHNEQFF; cdr3_nt: TGTGCCAGTAGTATCTCGACTAGCGGGACCCACAATGAGCAGTTCTTC; cdr3_length: 16; v_call: TRBV19; clone_size: -; j_call: TRBJ2-1; d_call: TRBD2
cdr3_aa: CASSPGQAGYGEKLFF; cdr3_nt: TGTGCCAGCAGCCCCGGACAGGCCGGCTATGGGGAAAAACTGTTTTTT; cdr3_length: 16; v_call: TRBV7-7; clone_size: -; j_call: TRBJ1-4; d_call: TRBD1
cdr3_aa: CASSLLQGANTGELFF; cdr3_nt: TGTGCCAGCAGTCTACTACAGGGGGCGAACACCGGGGAGCTGTTTTTT; cdr3_length: 16; v_call: TRBV25-1; clone_size: -; j_call: TRBJ2-2; d_call: TRBD1
cdr3_aa: CSVEGITVDGNTEAFF; cdr3_nt: TGCAGCGTTGAAGGAATAACAGTGGATGGGAACACTGAAGCTTTCTTT; cdr3_length: 16; v_call: TRBV29-1; clone_size: -; j_call: TRBJ1-1; d_call: -
cdr3_aa: CASSQTGGFYNEQFF; cdr3_nt: TGTGCCAGCAGTCAAACGGGGGGTTTTTACAATGAGCAGTTCTTC; cdr3_length: 15; v_call: TRBV6-1; clone_size: -; j_call: TRBJ2-1; d_call: TRBD2
cdr3_aa: CASSLLYGGATNEKLFF; cdr3_nt: TGTGCCAGCAGTCTACTTTACGGGGGAGCAACTAATGAAAAACTGTTTTTT; cdr3_length: 17; v_call: TRBV27; clone_size: -; j_call: TRBJ1-4; d_call: -
cdr3_aa: CASSTRDRGSSYEQYF; cdr3_nt: TGTGCCAGTAGTACTCGGGACAGGGGATCGTCCTACGAGCAGTACTTC; cdr3_length: 16; v_call: TRBV19; clone_size: -; j_call: TRBJ2-7; d_call: TRBD1
cdr3_aa: CASSPRGGRAHNEQFF; cdr3_nt: TGTGCCAGCTCACCACGGGGCGGGAGGGCCCACAATGAGCAGTTCTTC; cdr3_length: 16; v_call: TRBV18; clone_size: -; j_call: TRBJ2-1; d_call: TRBD2
cdr3_aa: CASSLEGTGYYGYTF; cdr3_nt: TGTGCCAGCAGCTTAGAGGGGACAGGGTACTATGGCTACACCTTC; cdr3_length: 15; v_call: TRBV7-9; clone_size: -; j_call: TRBJ1-2; d_call: TRBD1
cdr3_aa: CASNFSPGGGNTIYF; cdr3_nt: TGTGCCAGTAATTTCAGCCCCGGCGGCGGAAACACCATATATTTT; cdr3_length: 15; v_call: TRBV19; clone_size: -; j_call: TRBJ1-3; d_call: -
cdr3_aa: CASSKGQGYQPQHF; cdr3_nt: TGTGCCAGCAGTAAGGGACAGGGCTATCAGCCCCAGCATTTT; cdr3_length: 14; v_call: TRBV28; clone_size: -; j_call: TRBJ1-5; d_call: TRBD1
cdr3_aa: CASSIEGRGGRPEAFF; cdr3_nt: TGTGCCAGTAGTATAGAAGGGCGCGGGGGGCGCCCTGAAGCTTTCTTT; cdr3_length: 16; v_call: TRBV19; clone_size: -; j_call: TRBJ1-1; d_call: -
cdr3_aa: CASSFFGGFTEAFF; cdr3_nt: TGTGCCAGCAGTTTTTTCGGAGGGTTCACTGAAGCTTTCTTT; cdr3_length: 14; v_call: TRBV28; clone_size: -; j_call: TRBJ1-1; d_call: -
cdr3_aa: CASSPPRGQTPYEQYF; cdr3_nt: TGTGCCAGCAGTCCCCCCCGGGGACAGACTCCCTACGAGCAGTACTTC; cdr3_length: 16; v_call: TRBV27; clone_size: -; j_call: TRBJ2-7; d_call: TRBD1
cdr3_aa: CASSARDRVAYEQYF; cdr3_nt: TGTGCCAGCAGCGCCCGGGACAGGGTAGCCTACGAGCAGTACTTC; cdr3_length: 15; v_call: TRBV5-6; clone_size: -; j_call: TRBJ2-7; d_call: TRBD1
cdr3_aa: CASSPARMNTGELFF; cdr3_nt: TGTGCCAGCAGCCCCGCTAGAATGAACACCGGGGAGCTGTTTTTT; cdr3_length: 15; v_call: TRBV11-3; clone_size: -; j_call: TRBJ2-2; d_call: -
cdr3_aa: CASSSGTSLADTQYF; cdr3_nt: TGTGCCAGCAGCTCAGGCACTAGTTTAGCAGATACGCAGTATTTT; cdr3_length: 15; v_call: TRBV11-2; clone_size: -; j_call: TRBJ2-3; d_call: -
cdr3_aa: CASSQIMGQGIPSGYNEQFF; cdr3_nt: TGTGCCAGCAGCCAAATAATGGGACAGGGGATACCTAGCGGTTACAATGAGCAGTTCTTC; cdr3_length: 20; v_call: TRBV4-2; clone_size: -; j_call: TRBJ2-1; d_call: TRBD1
cdr3_aa: CASSPRTGTEAFF; cdr3_nt: TGTGCCAGCAGTCCCAGGACAGGTACTGAAGCTTTCTTT; cdr3_length: 13; v_call: TRBV27; clone_size: once; j_call: TRBJ1-1; d_call: TRBD1
cdr3_aa: CASSFETTNEKLFF; cdr3_nt: TGCGCCAGCAGCTTTGAGACAACTAATGAAAAACTGTTTTTT; cdr3_length: 14; v_call: TRBV5-1; clone_size: -; j_call: TRBJ1-4; d_call: -
cdr3_aa: CASSSSGKSTDTQYF; cdr3_nt: TGTGCCAGCAGCTCTAGCGGCAAGAGCACAGATACGCAGTATTTT; cdr3_length: 15; v_call: TRBV7-3; clone_size: -; j_call: TRBJ2-3; d_call: TRBD2
cdr3_aa: CASSLAGFDGNTIYF; cdr3_nt: TGTGCCAGCAGCTTGGCCGGGTTCGACGGAAACACCATATATTTT; cdr3_length: 15; v_call: TRBV5-6; clone_size: -; j_call: TRBJ1-3; d_call: -
cdr3_aa: CASSPKEGPYSYNEQFF; cdr3_nt: TGTGCCAGCAGCCCGAAGGAGGGGCCCTACTCCTACAATGAGCAGTTCTTC; cdr3_length: 17; v_call: TRBV27; clone_size: -; j_call: TRBJ2-1; d_call: -
cdr3_aa: CAWKAGFNNEQFF; cdr3_nt: TGTGCCTGGAAAGCGGGCTTCAACAATGAGCAGTTCTTC; cdr3_length: 13; v_call: TRBV30; clone_size: -; j_call: TRBJ2-1; d_call: -
cdr3_aa: CASSQTGTSGRVALGNEQFF; cdr3_nt: TGTGCCAGCAGCCAGACCGGGACTAGCGGGAGAGTTGCCCTCGGTAATGAGCAGTTCTTC; cdr3_length: 20; v_call: TRBV7-3; clone_size: -; j_call: TRBJ2-1; d_call: TRBD2
cdr3_aa: CASSFIPGPETEAFF; cdr3_nt: TGTGCCAGCAGCTTCATACCAGGGCCGGAAACTGAAGCTTTCTTT; cdr3_length: 15; v_call: TRBV7-2; clone_size: -; j_call: TRBJ1-1; d_call: -